Listed below are T cell receptor beta chains from one sample, sequenced in a study of blood T cell repertoires in COVID-19. Libraries were prepared by immunoSEQ multiplex PCR; TCRdb keeps only in-frame clonotypes and omits some of them. The sample comprises about 270,000 clones, about 90% of which are singletons, and 4.1% rests with the top ten. Sequences were obtained from PBMCs or T cells enriched from blood (not recorded which). Receptors were obtained from a woman in her twenties or thirties with acute COVID-19. Each CDR3 is given with its conserved first and last residue. The D gene is left open where the match is weak. A clone size is listed for some rows: how often the clone was seen (once, few, many), or a class if it is expanded.

abundance,v_gene,j_gene,d_gene,CDR3aa,CDR3nt
.,TRBV19,TRBJ1-2,.,CASSIDVRDYYGYTF,TGTGCCAGTAGTATAGATGTTAGGGACTACTATGGCTACACCTTC
.,TRBV18,TRBJ2-7,.,CASSPGGVYEQYF,TGTGCCAGCTCACCTGGTGGAGTCTACGAGCAGTACTTC
.,TRBV21-1,TRBJ1-5,.,CASSKGWRDRDQPQHF,TGTGCCAGCAGCAAAGGTTGGAGGGATCGGGATCAGCCCCAGCATTTT
.,TRBV4-1,TRBJ1-4,TRBD1,CASSRTGAGEKLFF,TGCGCCAGCAGCCGGACAGGAGCCGGAGAAAAACTGTTTTTT
.,TRBV6-5,TRBJ2-7,.,CASAVRASYEQYF,TGTGCCAGCGCGGTCAGGGCCTCCTACGAGCAGTACTTC
once,TRBV5-1,TRBJ1-1,.,CASSFTGFNTEAFF,TGCGCCAGCAGCTTCACGGGTTTTAACACTGAAGCTTTCTTT
.,TRBV7-8,TRBJ1-5,.,CASSLATADNQPQHF,TGTGCCAGCAGCTTAGCCACAGCCGACAATCAGCCCCAGCATTTT
.,TRBV7-2,TRBJ1-1,.,CASSLGGTLAFF,TGTGCCAGCAGCTTAGGGGGGACACTAGCTTTCTTT
.,TRBV19,TRBJ2-1,TRBD2,CASSLGTSGISSYNEQFF,TGTGCCAGTAGTCTCGGGACTAGCGGGATAAGCTCCTACAATGAGCAGTTCTTC
.,TRBV27,TRBJ2-1,TRBD1,CASSLIVGQGADEQFF,TGTGCCAGCAGCCTTATAGTGGGACAGGGGGCAGATGAGCAGTTCTTC
.,TRBV9,TRBJ2-7,.,CASSVKTASEQYF,TGTGCCAGCAGCGTAAAGACAGCGAGTGAGCAGTACTTC
.,TRBV19,TRBJ2-1,TRBD2,CASSPGVAGVDNEQFF,TGTGCCAGTAGTCCGGGGGTAGCGGGGGTTGACAATGAGCAGTTCTTC
.,TRBV7-7,TRBJ2-1,TRBD2,CASSLDLTPGLAGYNEQFF,TGTGCTAGCAGCTTAGACCTCACACCGGGACTAGCGGGGTACAATGAGCAGTTCTTC
.,TRBV3-1/TRBV3-2,TRBJ1-4,.,CASSRDRLNEKLFF,TGTGCCAGCAGCCGCGACAGATTAAATGAAAAACTGTTTTTT
once,TRBV9,TRBJ2-7,TRBD1,CASSVGDSPYEQYF,TGTGCCAGCAGCGTAGGGGACAGCCCCTACGAGCAGTACTTC
.,TRBV18,TRBJ2-1,TRBD1,CASSFGQGNSNEQFF,TGTGCCAGCTCCTTCGGACAGGGGAATAGCAATGAGCAGTTCTTC
.,TRBV18,TRBJ1-3,.,CASSPLLAEVTGSSGNTIYF,TGTGCCAGCTCACCCCTACTGGCGGAGGTAACCGGTAGCTCTGGAAACACCATATATTTT
.,TRBV5-6,TRBJ2-7,TRBD2,CASSLKGSGSTYEQYF,TGTGCCAGCAGCTTGAAAGGTAGCGGGAGTACCTACGAGCAGTACTTC
.,TRBV28,TRBJ1-2,.,CASSFWGGDGYTF,TGTGCCAGCAGTTTTTGGGGGGGGGATGGCTACACCTTC
.,TRBV5-1,TRBJ2-7,.,CASSPRMGPYEQYF,TGCGCCAGCAGCCCAAGAATGGGGCCGTACGAGCAGTACTTC
.,TRBV18,TRBJ2-7,TRBD1,CASSPPGTGGYYEQYF,TGTGCCAGCTCACCACCGGGGACAGGGGGCTACTACGAGCAGTACTTC
.,TRBV9,TRBJ2-5,TRBD2,CASSVAPIAGGETQYF,TGTGCCAGCAGCGTAGCCCCAATAGCGGGAGGGGAGACCCAGTACTTC
few,TRBV9,TRBJ2-1,TRBD2,CASSSGTSGLAPYNEQFF,TGTGCCAGCAGCTCGGGGACTAGCGGGCTTGCGCCCTACAATGAGCAGTTCTTC
.,TRBV2,TRBJ2-1,TRBD2,CASSRSGTQNEQFF,TGTGCCAGCAGTCGAAGCGGGACGCAGAATGAGCAGTTCTTC
.,TRBV4-1,TRBJ2-3,.,CASSQDPLTDTQYF,TGCGCCAGCAGCCAAGACCCTCTGACAGATACGCAGTATTTT
.,TRBV13,TRBJ1-2,TRBD1,CASTSRDRGPPNYGYTF,TGTGCCAGCACCAGCCGGGACAGGGGGCCTCCTAACTATGGCTACACCTTC
.,TRBV6-1,TRBJ2-5,.,CASNDYYRSRDSPATQYF,TGTGCCAGCAATGACTACTATCGGTCCCGGGACTCCCCGGCGACCCAGTACTTC
.,TRBV28,TRBJ2-3,.,CASTHPLGGDTQYF,TGTGCCAGCACCCACCCACTAGGCGGGGATACGCAGTATTTT
.,TRBV10-3,TRBJ2-7,TRBD1,CAISESPGTGTYEQYF,TGTGCCATCAGTGAGTCTCCCGGGACAGGGACCTACGAGCAGTACTTC
once,TRBV14,TRBJ2-7,TRBD2,CASSQDSGTSVLEQYF,TGTGCCAGCAGCCAAGATTCAGGGACTAGCGTTTTGGAGCAGTACTTC
.,TRBV28,TRBJ1-2,.,CASSYRLMNYGYTF,TGTGCCAGCAGTTATCGACTGATGAACTATGGCTACACCTTC
.,TRBV27,TRBJ2-7,TRBD2,CASSAWASGRALVQYF,TGTGCCAGCAGTGCCTGGGCTAGCGGGAGGGCCCTCGTTCAGTACTTC
once,TRBV7-3,TRBJ2-3,TRBD1,CASSPSGQQPLTQYF,TGTGCCAGCAGCCCGTCGGGACAGCAACCCCTCACGCAGTATTTT
.,TRBV5-1,TRBJ2-2,TRBD2,CASSMGTSGNTGELFF,TGCGCCAGCAGCATGGGTACTAGCGGAAACACCGGGGAGCTGTTTTTT
few,TRBV7-9,TRBJ2-3,TRBD2,CASSLGTSGTDTQYF,TGTGCCAGCAGCTTAGGGACTAGCGGCACAGATACGCAGTATTTT
.,TRBV5-1,TRBJ2-3,TRBD2,CASSPGTSGRTDTQYF,TGCGCCAGCAGCCCCGGGACTAGCGGTCGCACAGATACGCAGTATTTT
.,TRBV5-1,TRBJ2-1,TRBD2,CASSFLAGGHSNEQFF,TGCGCCAGCAGCTTCCTAGCGGGAGGCCATAGCAATGAGCAGTTCTTC
few,TRBV5-4,TRBJ1-1,TRBD1,CASSSDGQGRRAFF,TGTGCCAGCAGCTCGGATGGACAGGGGCGGCGGGCTTTCTTT
few,TRBV24-1,TRBJ1-2,.,CATSDYSYGYTF,TGTGCCACCAGTGATTACAGCTATGGCTACACCTTC
.,TRBV11-2,TRBJ2-2,TRBD1,CASSARDRSTGELFF,TGTGCCAGCAGCGCCCGGGACAGGTCCACCGGGGAGCTGTTTTTT
.,TRBV28,TRBJ1-1,TRBD1,CASSLDRGTEAFF,TGTGCCAGCAGTTTAGACAGGGGTACTGAAGCTTTCTTT
.,TRBV5-1,TRBJ2-3,.,CASSLSSTDTQYF,TGCGCCAGCAGCTTGTCGAGCACAGATACGCAGTATTTT
.,TRBV5-8,TRBJ1-2,.,CASSLGQGKNYGYTF,TGTGCCAGCAGCTTGGGTCAGGGCAAGAACTATGGCTACACCTTC
.,TRBV5-1,TRBJ1-4,.,CASSLLQGATNEKLFF,TGCGCCAGCAGCTTACTCCAGGGCGCAACTAATGAAAAACTGTTTTTT
few,TRBV6-2/TRBV6-3,TRBJ1-1,.,CASSYDSLNTEAFF,TGTGCCAGCAGTTACGACAGTTTGAACACTGAAGCTTTCTTT
.,TRBV3-1/TRBV3-2,TRBJ1-2,.,CASSLRTVYGYTF,TGTGCCAGCAGCCTCCGGACAGTTTATGGCTACACCTTC
.,TRBV11-3,TRBJ2-7,TRBD2,CASSPSGSSYEQYF,TGTGCCAGCAGTCCTAGCGGGAGCTCCTACGAGCAGTACTTC
.,TRBV5-1,TRBJ2-5,.,CASSEAGQEETQYF,TGCGCCAGCTCGGAGGCTGGCCAAGAAGAGACCCAGTACTTC
.,TRBV19,TRBJ2-2,.,CASQGTNTGELFF,TGTGCCAGTCAGGGGACAAACACCGGGGAGCTGTTTTTT
.,TRBV30,TRBJ1-1,.,CAWEPGPMGGTEAFF,TGTGCCTGGGAACCGGGCCCGATGGGAGGCACTGAAGCTTTCTTT
.,TRBV7-2,TRBJ2-7,.,CASSLVDLATYEQYF,TGTGCCAGCAGCTTAGTAGATCTAGCCACCTACGAGCAGTACTTC
.,TRBV28,TRBJ1-5,.,CASSLRDINQPQHF,TGTGCCAGCAGTCTTCGGGACATAAATCAGCCCCAGCATTTT
.,TRBV12-3/TRBV12-4,TRBJ2-7,.,CASSPGAQGEQYF,TGTGCCAGCAGTCCTGGGGCTCAGGGCGAGCAGTACTTC
.,TRBV7-9,TRBJ2-1,.,CASSPDSNEQFF,TGTGCCAGCAGCCCGGACAGCAATGAGCAGTTCTTC
.,TRBV7-9,TRBJ2-5,.,CASSPTGGETQYF,TGTGCCAGCAGCCCCACGGGCGGGGAGACCCAGTACTTC
.,TRBV24-1,TRBJ2-3,TRBD2,CATSGPGLAKFTDTQYF,TGTGCCACCAGTGGTCCGGGACTAGCGAAGTTCACAGATACGCAGTATTTT
.,TRBV25-1,TRBJ1-3,.,CASSQGISGNTIYF,TGTGCCAGCAGTCAGGGAATTAGTGGAAACACCATATATTTT